A selection of T cell receptor beta chains follows, all from one sample in a study of Ad26.COV2.S vaccination and SARS-CoV-2 variants. The protocol was immunoSEQ multiplex PCR, while the TCRdb copy is restricted to in-frame clones and leaves out a portion. The sample lists about 250,000 clones; about 90% were seen once. The sequencing here drew on peripheral blood, taken in a trial of Ad26.COV2.S vaccine versus placebo. These receptors were obtained from a person aged 18-65 years who received the Ad26.COV2.S COVID-19 vaccine or a placebo. Each CDR3 is given with its conserved first and last residue. D genes are given only for firm matches. Size tells how often a clone was seen (once, few, many) or the class of an expanded clone, and some rows leave it out.

V,D,size,J,CDR3,DNA
TRBV19,NA,NA,TRBJ2-7,CARKLPESSYEQYF,TGTGCCAGGAAACTCCCTGAGAGCTCCTACGAGCAGTACTTC
TRBV11-2,TRBD1,NA,TRBJ1-1,CASSPDRVGNTEAFF,TGTGCCAGCAGCCCGGACAGGGTGGGGAACACTGAAGCTTTCTTT
TRBV19,TRBD2,NA,TRBJ2-3,CASSPHGREVPDTQYF,TGTGCCAGTAGTCCTCATGGGCGGGAGGTCCCAGATACGCAGTATTTT
TRBV15,TRBD2,NA,TRBJ2-3,CATSVTGTSETDTQYF,TGTGCCACCAGCGTCACCGGGACTAGCGAGACAGATACGCAGTATTTT
TRBV7-2,TRBD2,once,TRBJ2-7,CASSLIGGGAYEQYF,TGTGCCAGCAGCTTAATTGGCGGGGGGGCCTACGAGCAGTACTTC
TRBV4-2,NA,NA,TRBJ2-7,CASSQDLGAYEQYF,TGTGCCAGCAGCCAAGATCTGGGGGCCTACGAGCAGTACTTC
TRBV12-3/TRBV12-4,NA,once,TRBJ2-1,CARVSGYNEQFF,TGTGCCAGAGTGTCGGGGTACAATGAGCAGTTCTTC
TRBV27,NA,NA,TRBJ1-1,CASSFSGTNTEAFF,TGTGCCAGCAGTTTTTCGGGGACGAACACTGAAGCTTTCTTT
TRBV11-2,NA,NA,TRBJ1-2,CASSPNYHRANYGYTF,TGTGCCAGCAGCCCGAACTATCACCGGGCGAACTATGGCTACACCTTC
TRBV6-5,NA,NA,TRBJ2-1,CASTSPGGNEQFF,TGTGCCAGCACATCCCCCGGAGGCAATGAGCAGTTCTTC
TRBV7-3,NA,NA,TRBJ2-5,CASSPTGPAQGTQYF,TGTGCCAGCAGCCCGACAGGACCCGCCCAAGGGACCCAGTACTTC
TRBV3-1/TRBV3-2,TRBD2,NA,TRBJ2-3,CASSQDASGDDTDTQYF,TGTGCCAGCAGCCAAGATGCTAGCGGGGACGACACAGATACGCAGTATTTT
TRBV5-4,TRBD2,once,TRBJ2-7,CASSWRVAGSREQYF,TGTGCCAGCAGCTGGAGGGTAGCGGGGAGTCGCGAGCAGTACTTC
TRBV19,TRBD1,once,TRBJ1-4,CASAPGQGNEKLFF,TGTGCCAGCGCACCGGGACAGGGTAATGAAAAACTGTTTTTT
TRBV15,NA,NA,TRBJ2-2,CATSREGTGELFF,TGTGCCACCAGCAGAGAAGGCACCGGGGAGCTGTTTTTT
TRBV5-8,NA,NA,TRBJ2-3,CASNSGASLSITDTQYF,TGTGCCAGCAATTCCGGGGCATCCCTCTCAATCACAGATACGCAGTATTTT
TRBV5-6,TRBD2,once,TRBJ2-3,CASSLTSGFSTDTQYF,TGTGCCAGCAGCTTAACTAGCGGTTTTAGCACAGATACGCAGTATTTT
TRBV28,TRBD2,once,TRBJ2-7,CASSPPGREAYEQYF,TGTGCCAGCAGCCCCCCGGGGCGGGAGGCTTACGAGCAGTACTTC
TRBV3-1/TRBV3-2,NA,NA,TRBJ2-2,CASSQVAGRNTGELFF,TGTGCCAGCAGCCAAGTCGCGGGAAGGAACACCGGGGAGCTGTTTTTT
TRBV27,TRBD1,NA,TRBJ2-5,CASSFSGGETQYF,TGTGCCAGCAGCTTCTCAGGGGGAGAGACCCAGTACTTC
TRBV24-1,TRBD2,NA,TRBJ2-1,CATSPAGGYNEQFF,TGTGCCACCTCTCCAGCGGGAGGGTACAATGAGCAGTTCTTC
TRBV19,TRBD2,NA,TRBJ2-7,CASSEETSGRYEQYF,TGTGCCAGTAGTGAGGAGACTAGCGGGAGATACGAGCAGTACTTC
TRBV24-1,TRBD1,NA,TRBJ1-1,CATSNRGGTEAFF,TGTGCCACCAGCAACAGGGGCGGCACTGAAGCTTTCTTT
TRBV27,TRBD2,NA,TRBJ2-7,CASSLREGTRLEQYF,TGTGCCAGCAGTTTAAGGGAGGGAACTAGACTCGAGCAGTACTTC
TRBV20-1,NA,NA,TRBJ2-5,CSATEAETQYF,TGCAGTGCTACCGAGGCAGAGACCCAGTACTTC